These T cell receptor beta chains were read from a single sample in a study of blood T cell repertoires in COVID-19. The repertoire was sequenced with immunoSEQ multiplex PCR; TCRdb's copy has only in-frame clones and lacks some. The sample contains approximately 31,000 clones, 85% of which appear only once. Sequencing was carried out using peripheral blood. The source of these receptors is a woman aged 55 to 70 with active COVID-19. CDR3s include the opening cysteine and the closing phenylalanine or tryptophan. Fields, in order: J gene, clone size, D gene, V gene, CDR3 protein, CDR3 DNA. D genes are given only for firm matches. Part of the rows lack a size; the others show once, few, many or a class for expanded clones.

>TRBJ2-7|.|.|TRBV9
CASSVGSDPYEQYF
TGTGCCAGCAGCGTCGGCAGCGACCCCTACGAGCAGTACTTC
>TRBJ2-1|once|.|TRBV5-1
CASSLMAAYNEQFF
TGCGCCAGCAGCCTCATGGCGGCCTACAATGAGCAGTTCTTC
>TRBJ2-1|.|TRBD2|TRBV5-1
CASSLALSGRNDEQFF
TGCGCCAGCAGCTTGGCCCTTAGCGGGAGGAACGATGAGCAGTTCTTC
>TRBJ2-7|.|TRBD1|TRBV6-5
CASSPGQGVGEQYF
TGTGCCAGCAGCCCGGGACAGGGGGTCGGTGAGCAGTACTTC
>TRBJ1-2|.|TRBD1|TRBV7-3
CASSSLGTGSNYGYTF
TGTGCCAGCAGCTCCCTGGGGACAGGGTCCAACTATGGCTACACCTTC
>TRBJ2-1|.|.|TRBV4-1
CASSQERGIGNSYNEQFF
TGCGCCAGCAGCCAAGAGAGGGGGATTGGGAACTCCTACAATGAGCAGTTCTTC
>TRBJ1-1|.|.|TRBV5-1
CASSPRLNTEAFF
TGCGCCAGCAGCCCTAGATTGAACACTGAAGCTTTCTTT
>TRBJ2-3|.|TRBD2|TRBV2
CASSLAGSTDTQYF
TGTGCCAGCAGTCTAGCGGGTAGCACAGATACGCAGTATTTT
>TRBJ2-2|.|TRBD1|TRBV27
CASSKPGQGVTGELFF
TGTGCCAGCAGTAAACCGGGACAGGGTGTTACCGGGGAGCTGTTTTTT
>TRBJ2-1|.|.|TRBV28
CASSYGASLIVQQFF
TGTGCCAGCAGTTACGGAGCTAGCCTCATAGTTCAGCAGTTCTTC
>TRBJ2-6|.|TRBD1|TRBV19
CASSVNRGNGANVLTF
TGTGCCAGTAGTGTAAACAGGGGGAATGGGGCCAACGTCCTGACTTTC
>TRBJ2-1|.|TRBD2|TRBV4-1
CASSQDLGALLAGSYNEQFF
TGCGCCAGCAGCCAAGATCTCGGGGCACTACTAGCGGGGTCGTACAATGAGCAGTTCTTC
>TRBJ1-6|.|TRBD1|TRBV25-1
CASSETGYNSPLHF
TGTGCCAGCAGTGAGACAGGGTACAATTCACCCCTCCACTTT
>TRBJ1-2|.|.|TRBV6-1
CASSERQALGYTF
TGTGCCAGCAGTGAACGACAGGCTCTCGGCTACACCTTC
>TRBJ1-2|few|.|TRBV7-6
CASSPLAGNYGYTF
TGTGCCAGCAGCCCCCTAGCGGGGAACTATGGCTACACCTTC
>TRBJ2-7|.|TRBD1|TRBV28
CASSAPGTGYNF
TGTGCCAGCAGTGCCCCCGGGACAGGCTACAACTTC
>TRBJ2-2|once|.|TRBV9
CASSVWGANTGELFF
TGTGCCAGCAGCGTATGGGGCGCGAACACCGGGGAGCTGTTTTTT
>TRBJ2-7|.|TRBD1|TRBV9
CASSVAGTGDYEQYF
TGTGCCAGCAGCGTGGCCGGGACAGGGGACTACGAGCAGTACTTC
>TRBJ1-6|once|TRBD1|TRBV4-1
CASSQDSGGYNSPLHF
TGCGCCAGCAGCCAAGATTCAGGGGGCTATAATTCACCCCTCCACTTT
>TRBJ1-5|.|TRBD1|TRBV7-8
CASSLERWDRGRQPQHF
TGTGCCAGCAGCTTAGAGCGCTGGGACAGGGGAAGGCAGCCCCAGCATTTT
>TRBJ2-1|.|TRBD1|TRBV28
CASRPQGVSYNEQFF
TGTGCCAGCAGGCCCCAGGGGGTCTCCTACAATGAGCAGTTCTTC
>TRBJ1-1|.|.|TRBV7-9
CASSQYRKNTEAFF
TGTGCCAGCAGCCAGTACAGGAAGAACACTGAAGCTTTCTTT
>TRBJ1-1|.|.|TRBV21-1
CASSKSRQTDTEAFF
TGTGCCAGCAGCAAATCGAGACAGACGGACACTGAAGCTTTCTTT
>TRBJ2-2|.|TRBD2|TRBV4-1
CASYSGGATGELFF
TGCGCCAGCTATAGCGGGGGGGCCACCGGGGAGCTGTTTTTT
>TRBJ2-1|once|.|TRBV5-1
CASSLGGGKNEQFF
TGCGCCAGCAGCTTGGGAGGCGGGAAAAATGAGCAGTTCTTC
>TRBJ2-1|.|.|TRBV13
CASKDMEGYNEQFF
TGTGCCAGCAAGGACATGGAGGGCTACAATGAGCAGTTCTTC
>TRBJ1-2|.|.|TRBV5-2
CASKRGGEYTYGYTF
TGTGCCAGCAAAAGAGGAGGAGAGTACACCTATGGCTACACCTTC
>TRBJ1-2|few|.|TRBV28
CAIQGRNYGYTF
TGTGCCATTCAGGGGCGGAACTATGGCTACACCTTC
>TRBJ1-6|.|TRBD1|TRBV30
CAQFPGTGIGRSYNSPLHF
TGTGCCCAATTCCCGGGGACAGGGATCGGCAGGTCCTATAATTCACCCCTCCACTTT
>TRBJ1-5|.|.|TRBV5-6
CASSLDAVYSNQPQHF
TGTGCCAGCAGCTTGGATGCAGTGTATAGCAATCAGCCCCAGCATTTT
>TRBJ2-7|.|.|TRBV5-1
CASRPRDKEVYEQYF
TGCGCCAGCAGGCCTCGGGACAAAGAGGTCTACGAGCAGTACTTC
>TRBJ2-5|.|.|TRBV5-1
CASSLNGGGETQYF
TGCGCCAGCAGCTTAAACGGCGGAGGAGAGACCCAGTACTTC
>TRBJ2-2|.|.|TRBV5-6
CASTTNMGHDGELFF
TGTGCCAGCACTACGAACATGGGGCACGACGGGGAGCTGTTTTTT
>TRBJ2-1|.|TRBD2|TRBV14
CASSQHGGLAGASEQFF
TGTGCCAGCAGCCAACATGGAGGTCTAGCGGGAGCGAGTGAGCAGTTCTTC
>TRBJ2-1|.|.|TRBV19
CASQWGVGNNEQFF
TGTGCCAGCCAGTGGGGGGTTGGGAACAATGAGCAGTTCTTC
>TRBJ1-2|.|.|TRBV6-4
CASSDRGAAANYGYTF
TGTGCCAGCAGTGATCGGGGGGCCGCGGCTAACTATGGCTACACCTTC
>TRBJ1-1|.|.|TRBV27
CASSYAGSPEAFF
TGTGCCAGCAGTTATGCTGGTAGCCCTGAAGCTTTCTTT
>TRBJ2-5|.|TRBD2|TRBV3-1/TRBV3-2
CASSLTGGPRETQYF
TGTGCCAGCAGCCTGACGGGGGGGCCTCGGGAGACCCAGTACTTC